These T cell receptor beta chains were read from a single sample in a study of blood T cell repertoires in COVID-19. Method: immunoSEQ multiplex PCR; TCRdb's copy keeps in-frame clones and lacks some. The data hold 150,000 to 200,000 clones, with 65% to 85% observed a single time. Sequencing was performed on PBMCs or T cells enriched from blood (not recorded which). All receptors derive from a woman in her sixties who had recovered from COVID-19. CDR3s include the opening cysteine and the closing phenylalanine or tryptophan. The order of the fields is J gene, clone size, V gene, D gene, CDR3 protein, CDR3 DNA. D genes are given only for firm matches. For some rows the clone size is stated as once, few or many, or as a class when expanded; others skip it.

J: TRBJ2-2; size: once; V: TRBV5-1; D: .; CDR3: CASNLVGDTGELFF; DNA: TGCGCCAGCAATCTAGTGGGAGACACCGGGGAGCTGTTTTTT
J: TRBJ2-1; size: once; V: TRBV4-1; D: TRBD2; CDR3: CASSQDRGTSGRALNEQFF; DNA: TGCGCCAGCAGCCAAGATCGGGGGACTAGCGGGAGGGCTTTGAATGAGCAGTTCTTC
J: TRBJ2-1; size: .; V: TRBV30; D: TRBD1; CDR3: CAWNHGRGSYEQFF; DNA: TGTGCCTGGAACCACGGCAGGGGGAGCTATGAGCAGTTCTTC
J: TRBJ2-1; size: .; V: TRBV7-6; D: TRBD2; CDR3: CASSPGLAGALGNEQFF; DNA: TGTGCCAGCAGCCCGGGACTAGCGGGAGCGTTGGGCAATGAGCAGTTCTTC
J: TRBJ2-1; size: .; V: TRBV6-5; D: .; CDR3: CASSKTAPGYNEQFF; DNA: TGTGCCAGCAGTAAGACAGCTCCAGGATACAATGAGCAGTTCTTC
J: TRBJ2-7; size: .; V: TRBV5-1; D: TRBD2; CDR3: CASSFLAGGYEQYF; DNA: TGCGCCAGCAGCTTTCTAGCGGGTGGGTACGAGCAGTACTTC
J: TRBJ2-2; size: once; V: TRBV7-9; D: TRBD1; CDR3: CASSSDRGDTGELFF; DNA: TGTGCCAGCAGCTCGGACAGGGGGGACACCGGGGAGCTGTTTTTT
J: TRBJ2-7; size: once; V: TRBV5-1; D: .; CDR3: CASSLGQGEVDEQYF; DNA: TGCGCCAGCAGCTTGGGGCAGGGGGAGGTGGACGAGCAGTACTTC
J: TRBJ1-3; size: few; V: TRBV6-5; D: TRBD1; CDR3: CATRTGGNTIYF; DNA: TGTGCCACCAGGACAGGGGGAAACACCATATATTTT
J: TRBJ1-2; size: .; V: TRBV5-1; D: TRBD1; CDR3: CASSLTGGDGYTF; DNA: TGCGCCAGCAGCTTGACAGGGGGCGACGGCTACACCTTC
J: TRBJ2-7; size: .; V: TRBV20-1; D: .; CDR3: CSAKSRSGWYF; DNA: TGCAGTGCTAAGAGTCGTTCGGGGTGGTACTTC
J: TRBJ1-5; size: .; V: TRBV16; D: TRBD1; CDR3: CASSQDRDQPQHF; DNA: TGTGCCAGCAGCCAGGACAGGGACCAGCCCCAGCATTTT
J: TRBJ1-1; size: .; V: TRBV5-1; D: .; CDR3: CASSPGATRTEAFF; DNA: TGCGCCAGCAGCCCGGGAGCCACAAGGACTGAAGCTTTCTTT
J: TRBJ2-1; size: .; V: TRBV28; D: TRBD2; CDR3: CASRPTGLADNEQFF; DNA: TGTGCCAGCAGACCTACGGGACTAGCGGACAATGAGCAGTTCTTC
J: TRBJ2-7; size: .; V: TRBV28; D: .; CDR3: CASSHPQGRLPSYEQYF; DNA: TGTGCCAGCAGCCATCCCCAGGGGCGCCTCCCCTCCTACGAGCAGTACTTC
J: TRBJ2-5; size: .; V: TRBV25-1; D: .; CDR3: CASRDAGRGVLETQYF; DNA: TGTGCCAGCAGGGATGCCGGCAGGGGAGTCCTGGAGACCCAGTACTTC
J: TRBJ2-5; size: once; V: TRBV12-5; D: TRBD1; CDR3: CASGDRGETQYF; DNA: TGTGCTAGTGGTGACAGGGGAGAGACCCAGTACTTC
J: TRBJ2-7; size: .; V: TRBV7-2; D: TRBD1; CDR3: CASSPVTGTGSYEQYF; DNA: TGTGCCAGCAGCCCCGTTACCGGGACAGGGTCCTACGAGCAGTACTTC
J: TRBJ2-1; size: .; V: TRBV18; D: TRBD1; CDR3: CASSTDRAKGNEQFF; DNA: TGTGCCAGCTCAACGGACAGGGCCAAGGGTAATGAGCAGTTCTTC
J: TRBJ2-1; size: .; V: TRBV18; D: .; CDR3: CASSPTPGLNEQFF; DNA: TGTGCCAGCTCACCAACTCCGGGACTCAATGAGCAGTTCTTC
J: TRBJ1-6; size: .; V: TRBV20-1; D: .; CDR3: CSASPGSGNSPLHF; DNA: TGCAGTGCTAGTCCAGGGTCCGGTAATTCACCCCTCCACTTT
J: TRBJ1-1; size: .; V: TRBV7-3; D: TRBD1; CDR3: CASSSGGTEAFF; DNA: TGTGCCAGCAGCTCAGGGGGCACTGAAGCTTTCTTT
J: TRBJ1-3; size: once; V: TRBV27; D: TRBD1; CDR3: CASRLTGAGNTIYF; DNA: TGTGCCAGCCGTTTAACAGGGGCTGGAAACACCATATATTTT
J: TRBJ2-1; size: .; V: TRBV10-2; D: TRBD2; CDR3: CASSVAGGINEQFF; DNA: TGCGCCAGCAGTGTTGCGGGAGGTATAAATGAGCAGTTCTTC
J: TRBJ2-5; size: .; V: TRBV6-6; D: TRBD2; CDR3: CASTMGGGLAGGPKYF; DNA: TGTGCCAGCACCATGGGGGGTGGCCTAGCGGGAGGGCCGAAGTACTTC
J: TRBJ1-5; size: .; V: TRBV6-5; D: .; CDR3: CASSYSYSNQPQHF; DNA: TGTGCCAGCAGTTACTCTTATAGCAATCAGCCCCAGCATTTT
J: TRBJ2-7; size: .; V: TRBV7-8; D: TRBD1; CDR3: CASMDRVFHEQYF; DNA: TGTGCCAGCATGGACAGGGTCTTCCACGAGCAGTACTTC
J: TRBJ1-2; size: few; V: TRBV3-1/TRBV3-2; D: .; CDR3: CASSQGQPYGYTF; DNA: TGTGCCAGCAGCCAGGGCCAGCCCTATGGCTACACCTTC
J: TRBJ1-2; size: .; V: TRBV21-1; D: .; CDR3: CASSNPPFVGSYGYTF; DNA: TGTGCCAGCAGTAACCCCCCGTTCGTAGGGAGCTATGGCTACACCTTC
J: TRBJ1-2; size: once; V: TRBV5-4; D: TRBD1; CDR3: CASSWQGAENGYTF; DNA: TGTGCCAGCAGCTGGCAGGGGGCAGAAAATGGCTACACCTTC
J: TRBJ1-1; size: few; V: TRBV3-1/TRBV3-2; D: .; CDR3: CASSQEGARTEAFF; DNA: TGTGCCAGCAGCCAAGAGGGGGCGCGAACTGAAGCTTTCTTT
J: TRBJ2-1; size: .; V: TRBV5-6; D: TRBD1; CDR3: CASSWGQNYNEQFF; DNA: TGTGCCAGCAGCTGGGGACAGAACTACAATGAGCAGTTCTTC
J: TRBJ1-1; size: .; V: TRBV19; D: TRBD1; CDR3: CASTLPPTDRANTEAFF; DNA: TGTGCCAGTACCCTCCCACCCACTGACAGGGCTAACACTGAAGCTTTCTTT
J: TRBJ2-5; size: few; V: TRBV15; D: .; CDR3: CATSRDRLRQGGETQYF; DNA: TGTGCCACCAGCAGAGATCGTTTACGGCAGGGTGGGGAGACCCAGTACTTC
J: TRBJ2-7; size: .; V: TRBV18; D: TRBD2; CDR3: CASSGLAASYEQYF; DNA: TGTGCCAGCAGCGGACTAGCGGCATCCTACGAGCAGTACTTC
J: TRBJ2-1; size: .; V: TRBV27; D: TRBD1; CDR3: CASRTYPGTGDNEQFF; DNA: TGTGCCAGCAGAACCTACCCCGGGACAGGGGACAATGAGCAGTTCTTC
J: TRBJ2-7; size: .; V: TRBV28; D: TRBD1; CDR3: CASSEPGTAAYEQYF; DNA: TGTGCCAGCAGTGAGCCCGGGACAGCTGCCTACGAGCAGTACTTC
J: TRBJ1-5; size: once; V: TRBV30; D: TRBD1; CDR3: CAWSVSGGGQPQHF; DNA: TGTGCCTGGAGTGTATCAGGGGGCGGTCAGCCCCAGCATTTT
J: TRBJ1-2; size: .; V: TRBV9; D: TRBD1; CDR3: CASSVGRGHDYGYTF; DNA: TGTGCCAGCAGCGTAGGGAGGGGGCACGACTATGGCTACACCTTC
J: TRBJ1-6; size: few; V: TRBV5-6; D: TRBD1; CDR3: CASSLNRGQGPNSPLHF; DNA: TGTGCCAGCAGCTTGAATCGGGGACAGGGACCAAATTCACCCCTCCACTTT
J: TRBJ2-3; size: few; V: TRBV5-1; D: .; CDR3: CASSWVTSTDTQYF; DNA: TGCGCCAGCAGCTGGGTGACTAGCACAGATACGCAGTATTTT
J: TRBJ2-1; size: .; V: TRBV28; D: TRBD1; CDR3: CASSFRQGARNEQFF; DNA: TGTGCCAGCAGTTTCCGACAGGGGGCGCGGAATGAGCAGTTCTTC
J: TRBJ2-7; size: .; V: TRBV5-6; D: TRBD2; CDR3: CASSKLAGGTYEQYF; DNA: TGTGCCAGCAGCAAACTAGCGGGCGGAACATACGAGCAGTACTTC
J: TRBJ2-2; size: .; V: TRBV7-2; D: .; CDR3: CASSLTGPSRAGELFF; DNA: TGTGCCAGCAGCCTAACCGGGCCCTCCAGGGCCGGGGAGCTGTTTTTT
J: TRBJ1-3; size: .; V: TRBV6-5; D: .; CDR3: CASSNLRGNTIYF; DNA: TGTGCCAGCAGCAATCTGAGAGGAAACACCATATATTTT
J: TRBJ1-4; size: .; V: TRBV28; D: TRBD1; CDR3: CASLDRGTEKLFF; DNA: TGTGCCAGCCTGGACAGGGGAACTGAAAAACTGTTTTTT
J: TRBJ2-3; size: .; V: TRBV5-1; D: TRBD2; CDR3: CASSWGTSVPQDTQYF; DNA: TGCGCCAGCAGCTGGGGGACTAGCGTGCCGCAAGATACGCAGTATTTT
J: TRBJ2-3; size: few; V: TRBV27; D: TRBD1; CDR3: CASSPRQGSTNTQYF; DNA: TGTGCCAGCAGTCCTCGACAGGGGTCGACGAATACGCAGTATTTT
J: TRBJ2-7; size: .; V: TRBV30; D: TRBD2; CDR3: CAWSVQRTSSLIGYEQYF; DNA: TGTGCCTGGAGTGTTCAGAGGACTAGCAGTTTGATAGGCTACGAGCAGTACTTC
J: TRBJ2-1; size: .; V: TRBV9; D: TRBD1; CDR3: CASSVGLGTGLYNEQFF; DNA: TGTGCCAGCAGCGTAGGGTTAGGGACAGGGCTCTACAATGAGCAGTTCTTC
J: TRBJ1-1; size: once; V: TRBV7-2; D: .; CDR3: CASSSSSVGVAAFF; DNA: TGTGCCAGCAGCTCCAGTAGCGTTGGGGTCGCGGCTTTCTTT
J: TRBJ2-1; size: .; V: TRBV5-1; D: TRBD1; CDR3: CASSLEGQGSNIEQFF; DNA: TGCGCCAGCAGCTTGGAGGGACAGGGCTCTAACATCGAGCAGTTCTTC
J: TRBJ2-1; size: .; V: TRBV7-6; D: TRBD1; CDR3: CASSYNPGQADNEQFF; DNA: TGTGCCAGCAGCTACAATCCGGGACAGGCGGACAATGAGCAGTTCTTC
J: TRBJ2-1; size: .; V: TRBV29-1; D: TRBD2; CDR3: CSVVSGLARYEQFF; DNA: TGCAGCGTTGTAAGTGGACTAGCTCGGTATGAGCAGTTCTTC
J: TRBJ1-2; size: .; V: TRBV18; D: .; CDR3: CASSPSMGTDYYGYTF; DNA: TGTGCCAGCTCACCGTCCATGGGTACAGATTACTATGGCTACACCTTC
J: TRBJ2-1; size: .; V: TRBV10-1; D: .; CDR3: CASSRGLSYNEQFF; DNA: TGCGCCAGCAGTCGGGGACTTTCTTACAATGAGCAGTTCTTC
J: TRBJ2-1; size: few; V: TRBV4-2; D: TRBD2; CDR3: CASSQVVGRGYNEQFF; DNA: TGTGCCAGCAGCCAAGTCGTCGGGAGGGGCTACAATGAGCAGTTCTTC